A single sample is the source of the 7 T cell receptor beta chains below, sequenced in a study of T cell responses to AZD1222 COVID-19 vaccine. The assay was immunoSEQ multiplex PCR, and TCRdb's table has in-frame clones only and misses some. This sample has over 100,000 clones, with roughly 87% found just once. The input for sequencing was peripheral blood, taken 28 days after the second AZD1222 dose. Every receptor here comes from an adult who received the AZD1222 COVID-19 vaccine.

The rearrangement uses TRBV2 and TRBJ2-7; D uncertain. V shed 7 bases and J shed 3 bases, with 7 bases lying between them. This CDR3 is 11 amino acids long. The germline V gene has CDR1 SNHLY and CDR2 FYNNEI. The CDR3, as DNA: TGTGCCAGCATGGAGTTCTACGAGCAGTACTTC. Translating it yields CASMEFYEQYF.

CDR3 protein: CASSYAGIGGYTF. The CDR3 nucleotides are TGTGCCAGCAGTTACGCGGGGATCGGCGGCTACACCTTC. This chain connects TRBV6-5 to TRBJ1-2; D is unresolved. This CDR3 is 13 amino acids long. The V gene's germline CDR1 is MNHEY and CDR2 SVGAGI. V lost 2 bases and J 8 bases, leaving 12 bases between the germline ends.

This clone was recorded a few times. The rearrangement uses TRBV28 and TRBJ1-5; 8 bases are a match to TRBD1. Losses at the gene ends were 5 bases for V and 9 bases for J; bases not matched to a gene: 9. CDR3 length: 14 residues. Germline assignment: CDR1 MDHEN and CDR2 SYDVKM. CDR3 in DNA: TGTGCCAGCAGTCCCGGGACAGGACGTCGGCCCCAGCATTTT. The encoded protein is CASSPGTGRRPQHF.

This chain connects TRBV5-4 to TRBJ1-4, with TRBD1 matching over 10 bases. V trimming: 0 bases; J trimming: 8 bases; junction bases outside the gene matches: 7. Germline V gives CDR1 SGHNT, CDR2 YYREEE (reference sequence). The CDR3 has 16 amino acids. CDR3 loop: CASSLAYGTGAEKLFF. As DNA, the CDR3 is TGTGCCAGCAGCTTGGCGTACGGGACAGGGGCAGAAAAACTGTTTTTT.

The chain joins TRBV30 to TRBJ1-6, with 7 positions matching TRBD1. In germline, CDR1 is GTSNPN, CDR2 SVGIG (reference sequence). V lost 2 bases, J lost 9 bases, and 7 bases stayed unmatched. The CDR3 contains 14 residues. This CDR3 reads CAWSKGQGGSPLHF. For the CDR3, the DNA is TGTGCCTGGAGTAAGGGCCAGGGGGGTTCACCCCTCCACTTT.

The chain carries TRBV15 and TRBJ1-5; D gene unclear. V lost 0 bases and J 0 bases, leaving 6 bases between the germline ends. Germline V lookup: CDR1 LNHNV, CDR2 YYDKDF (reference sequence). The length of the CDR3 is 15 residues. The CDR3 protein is CATSREAYSNQPQHF. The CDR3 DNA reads TGTGCCACCAGCAGAGAGGCGTATAGCAATCAGCCCCAGCATTTT.

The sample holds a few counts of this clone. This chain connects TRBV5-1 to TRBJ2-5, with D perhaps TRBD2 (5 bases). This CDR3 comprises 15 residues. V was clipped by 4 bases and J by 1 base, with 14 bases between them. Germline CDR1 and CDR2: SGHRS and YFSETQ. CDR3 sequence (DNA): TGCGCCAGCAGCCCTCCTTTCGGGGTCCAAGAGACCCAGTACTTC. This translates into CASSPPFGVQETQYF. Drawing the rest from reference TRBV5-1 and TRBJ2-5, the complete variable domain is KAGVTQTPRYLIKTRGQQVTLSCSPISGHRSVSWYQQTPGQGLQFLFEYFSETQRNKGNFPGRFSGRQFSNSRSEMNVSTLELGDSALYLCASSPPFGVQETQYFGPGTRLLVL.